This entry features one T cell receptor beta chain sequence. Its target is unknown. The sample is drawn from a study of cytomegalovirus exposure and HLA in healthy donors. Background on the study: Earlier results showed 117 million unique TCR beta sequences derived from roughly 180 million T cells.

V shed 6 bases and J shed 1 base, with 13 bases lying between them. The CDR3 extends over 15 amino acids. CDR1 and CDR2 from the germline V gene are MRHNA and SNTAGT. Findings of the study overall: Listed as cytomegalovirus-associated were 164 TCR beta chains.

PCR primers comprised 60 Vbeta and 13 Jbeta primers. Sequencing was performed with immunoSEQ multiplex PCR; in TCRdb, only in-frame clones are kept and a portion is missing. The table lists 150,000 to 250,000 clones, roughly four fifths of them singletons. The specimen was PBMCs. The genes are TRBV6-4 and TRBJ1-5; a possible D gene is TRBD1 (5 bases). The clonotype originates from a man aged 30 to 45 in good health and CMV-seronegative. The CDR3 sequence: CASRPRVGSNQPQHF. The CDR3 bases are TGTGCCAGCAGGCCCAGGGTAGGCAGCAATCAGCCCCAGCATTTT.